The rows below give T cell receptor beta chains drawn from one sample of a study of T cells in Graves' hyperthyroidism and ophthalmopathy. TCRdb called the multiplex PCR reads again in MiXCR, with one record for every CDR3 protein. This sample has approximately 590,000 distinct CDR3 sequences, with around 14% found just once. The specimen sequenced was blood. These receptors were collected from a woman aged 25 to 39 with Graves' hyperthyroidism. Each CDR3 is given without its conserved first and last residue. The listing skips clone size in some rows; elsewhere it reads once, few, many or a size class.

TRBV30	many	TRBJ1-1	AWYKYTEAF
TRBV5-1	few	TRBJ2-3	ASSFVLVTDTQY
TRBV11-2	many	TRBJ2-1	ASSSWFEGDNEQF
TRBV20-1	many	TRBJ2-3	SAGGAPDTQY
TRBV5-1	-	TRBJ2-7	ASSLDRQQSTYEQY
TRBV28	many	TRBJ2-1	ASSFRNEQF
TRBV5-1	many	TRBJ2-2	ASSPRDRGNTGELF
TRBV27	many	TRBJ2-5	ASSLPQTQY
TRBV6-1	-	TRBJ2-3	ASSTLPSGSTDTQY
TRBV12-3/TRBV12-4	many	TRBJ2-2	ASSDFWGGTGELF
TRBV15	-	TRBJ2-7	ATAGTSGLPFHEQY
TRBV5-1	few	TRBJ2-1	ASTTETGVHNEQF
TRBV6-5	many	TRBJ2-1	ASSYSIAGGPINEQF
TRBV30	many	TRBJ1-1	AWSGQGGQKAF
TRBV27	few	TRBJ1-2	ASGTSIYGYT
TRBV2	many	TRBJ2-2	ASTSGRAYTGELF
TRBV6-5	-	TRBJ1-2	ASSYSTPNYGYT
TRBV7-2	many	TRBJ2-2	ASSLTNRGIDTGELF
TRBV2	few	TRBJ2-5	ASSDSEERGLTQY
TRBV9	few	TRBJ2-1	ASSWDAGTDYNEQF
TRBV6-2/TRBV6-3	-	TRBJ2-4	ASSPDFLAKNIQY
TRBV20-1	many	TRBJ2-2	SARPAGTNTGELF
TRBV7-9	many	TRBJ1-1	ASSRLTGGSTEAF
TRBV28	many	TRBJ1-5	ASSLLSGILGAPQH
TRBV2	many	TRBJ2-5	ASTGRVGAKETQY